These 13 T cell receptor beta chains came from one sample sequenced in a study of T cell responses to AZD1222 COVID-19 vaccine (dated by TCRdb to the early 2020s). Interpreted using the paper, the time point label stands for: baseline before first vaccination. Library prep was done by the immunoSEQ multiplex PCR assay. This immuneACCESS table, as held by TCRdb, lists in-frame sequences with V and J called but not all clones. Of the missing ones, under half trace to an unresolved V gene in checked studies; the others have no known cause. The table for this sample lists some 100,000 clones; roughly 88% of them were counted only once. The ten biggest clones cover approximately 15% of the sample. Sequencing used peripheral blood, obtained on day 0 of AZD1222 vaccination. Receptors originate from an adult in good health.

The rearrangement links TRBV14 to TRBJ1-1; 8 bases map to TRBD1. The length of the CDR3 is 20 residues. V lost 2 bases to trimming and J lost 0 bases; unmatched junction nucleotides: 17. CDR1 is SGHDN, CDR2 FVKESK, per germline. CDR3 sequence reads: CASSQPSWTGLRNMNTEAFF. CDR3 coding DNA: TGTGCCAGCAGCCAACCTAGCTGGACAGGGCTTCGTAACATGAACACTGAAGCTTTCTTT.

V is TRBV7-8 and J is TRBJ2-3; TRBD2 aligns across 11 bases. Unmatched junction bases numbered 8, after V lost 3 bases and J lost 9 bases. The CDR3 consists of 15 residues. CDR1 SGHVS and CDR2 FQNEAQ come from the germline V gene. The CDR3 coding sequence is TGTGCCAGCAGCTTGACTAGCGGGGTGATTGGGACGCAGTATTTT. This sequence encodes CASSLTSGVIGTQYF.

The DNA for the CDR3 is TGTGCCAGCAGCCAAGATTGGGACAGCTTAAGCGGCTACACCTTC. The encoded protein is CASSQDWDSLSGYTF. The rearrangement links TRBV14 to TRBJ1-2, with 7 bases identical to TRBD1. V shed 0 bases and J 8 bases; nucleotides not matched to a gene: 9. CDR3 length: 15 amino acids. Germline lookup yields CDR1 SGHDN and CDR2 FVKESK.

V usage is TRBV9 and J usage is TRBJ2-2; the match to TRBD1 covers 9 bases. V dropped 4 bases and J dropped 5; count of bases not matched to a gene: 6. The CDR3 extends over 15 amino acids. From germline, CDR1 is SGDLS and CDR2 YYNGEE. This CDR3 is CASSPGTGWTGELFF. CDR3 sequence (DNA): TGTGCCAGCAGCCCGGGGACAGGGTGGACCGGGGAGCTGTTTTTT.

The chain recombines TRBV9 with TRBJ2-1, with TRBD2 matching over 11 bases. This CDR3 is built from 17 residues. Germline V gene lookup returns CDR1 SGDLS and CDR2 YYNGEE. The J segment lost 4 bases and the V segment lost 4 bases, leaving 10 bases of the junction unmatched. CDR3 in amino acids: CASSPSGGTSGYNEQFF. CDR3 DNA sequence: TGTGCCAGCAGCCCCTCGGGGGGGACTAGCGGATACAATGAGCAGTTCTTC. Combining the CDR3 with reference TRBV9 and TRBJ2-1 gives the whole variable domain DSGVTQTPKHLITATGQRVTLRCSPRSGDLSVYWYQQSLDQGLQFLIQYYNGEERAKGNILERFSAQQFPDLHSELNLSSLELGDSALYFCASSPSGGTSGYNEQFFGPGTRLTVL.

The gene calls are TRBV2 and TRBJ1-5, with D possibly matching TRBD1 (6 bases). V was trimmed by 5 bases and J by 3 bases, leaving 11 bases between them. CDR3 size: 14 residues. The germline V gene has CDR1 SNHLY and CDR2 FYNNEI. The CDR3 DNA reads as TGTGCCAGCAGTCAGGGGACCGCCAATCAGCCCCAGCATTTT. This gives the protein CASSQGTANQPQHF.

The CDR3 region has the DNA TGTGCCAGTAGTATTTTTGGGGAAGGGGAGCAGTACTTC. It translates to CASSIFGEGEQYF. This sequence joins TRBV19 and TRBJ2-7; D gene unclear. The ends were cut back, 3 bases at V and 7 bases at J, with 13 bases in the middle. Germline lookup yields CDR1 LNHDA and CDR2 SQIVND (reference sequence). The CDR3 extends over 13 amino acids.

The chain carries TRBV19 and TRBJ1-5; 7 bases map to TRBD1. Germline V gives CDR1 LNHDA, CDR2 SQIVND (reference sequence). The CDR3 loop spans 16 amino acids. Losses at the gene ends were 6 bases for V and 1 base for J; bases not matched to a gene: 9. The CDR3 nucleotides read TGTGCCAGTAGCCCACACAGGGGAGGGAGCAATCAGCCCCAGCATTTT. It encodes CASSPHRGGSNQPQHF.

This clone was recorded a few times. The chain links TRBV24-1 to TRBJ2-3; 8 nucleotides agree with TRBD1. J gave up 3 bases and V 4 bases, and 5 bases lay outside the gene matches. The germline V gene has CDR1 KGHDR and CDR2 SFDVKD. This CDR3 region has 15 residues. In DNA, the CDR3 is TGTGCCACCAGTGAGCAAGGACAGGGAACAGATACGCAGTATTTT. This encodes CATSEQGQGTDTQYF.

This chain links TRBV19 with TRBJ1-2, with 9 bases aligning to TRBD1. This CDR3 comprises 14 residues. Looked up from germline, CDR1 is LNHDA and CDR2 is SQIVND (reference sequence). V dropped 5 bases and J dropped 8; count of bases not matched to a gene: 9. In DNA, the CDR3 is TGTGCCAGTAGTCAGGGGACAGGGAATTTAGGCTACACCTTC. It codes for CASSQGTGNLGYTF. Looking up the rest from reference TRBV19 and TRBJ1-2 gives the full variable domain: DGGITQSPKYLFRKEGQNVTLSCEQNLNHDAMYWYRQDPGQGLRLIYYSQIVNDFQKGDIAEGYSVSREKKESFPLTVTSAQKNPTAFYLCASSQGTGNLGYTFGSGTRLTVV.

This clone has a single count. The chain recombines TRBV18 with TRBJ2-1, with 16 bases identical to TRBD2. Looked up from germline, CDR1 is KGHSH and CDR2 is LQKENI. The V and J ends lost 3 bases and 6 bases, in that order; junction bases with no gene match: 5. This CDR3 contains 17 residues. CDR3 amino acids: CASSPGTSGRALNEQFF. Written as DNA, the CDR3 is TGTGCCAGCTCACCCGGGACTAGCGGGAGGGCCCTCAATGAGCAGTTCTTC.

This sequence joins TRBV20-1 and TRBJ2-4, with a tentative D call TRBD2 (5 bases). V dropped 8 bases and J dropped 6 bases, with 11 bases sitting between them. The CDR3 runs to 11 residues. Per germline, CDR1 DFQATT and CDR2 SNEGSKA (reference sequence). DNA for the CDR3: TGCAGTCCGGGATTCAGAAACATTCAGTACTTC. Its translation: CSPGFRNIQYF.

The CDR3 reads CASSLSGDQPQHF. The CDR3 DNA follows: TGTGCCAGCAGTTTGTCGGGCGATCAGCCCCAGCATTTT. V usage is TRBV12-3 or TRBV12-4 and J usage is TRBJ1-5; D call uncertain. Trimming took 3 bases from V and 5 from J, leaving 8 bases between them. This CDR3 has 13 residues.